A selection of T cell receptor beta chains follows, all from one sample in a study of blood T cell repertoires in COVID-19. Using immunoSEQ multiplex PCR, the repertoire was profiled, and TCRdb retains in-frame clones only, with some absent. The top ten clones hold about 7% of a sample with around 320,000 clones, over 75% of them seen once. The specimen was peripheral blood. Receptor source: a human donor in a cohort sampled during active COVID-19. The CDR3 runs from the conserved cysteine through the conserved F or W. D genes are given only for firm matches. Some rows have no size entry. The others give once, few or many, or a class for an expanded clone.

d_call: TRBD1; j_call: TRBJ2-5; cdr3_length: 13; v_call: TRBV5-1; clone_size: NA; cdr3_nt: TGCGCCAGCAAAGGGGGCGGCCAAGAGACCCAGTACTTC; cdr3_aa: CASKGGGQETQYF
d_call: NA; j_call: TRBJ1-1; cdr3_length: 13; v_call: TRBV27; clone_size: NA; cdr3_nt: TGTGCCAGCAGGGGGGGACTGAACACTGAAGCTTTCTTT; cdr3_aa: CASRGGLNTEAFF
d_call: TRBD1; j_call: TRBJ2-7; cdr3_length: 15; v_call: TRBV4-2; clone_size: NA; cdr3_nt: TGTGCCAGCAGCCAAGACAGGACAGGGGGCGCCGAGCAGTACTTC; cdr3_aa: CASSQDRTGGAEQYF
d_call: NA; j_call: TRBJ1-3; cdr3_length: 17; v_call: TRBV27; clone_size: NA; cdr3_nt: TGTGCCAGCAGTTTATCCGGGGGGAGGGTCCCTGGAAACACCATATATTTT; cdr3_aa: CASSLSGGRVPGNTIYF
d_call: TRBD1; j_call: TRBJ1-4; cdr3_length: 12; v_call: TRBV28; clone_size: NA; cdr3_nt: TGTGCCAGCAGTTCCGGGACAGCGAAACTGTTTTTT; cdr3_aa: CASSSGTAKLFF
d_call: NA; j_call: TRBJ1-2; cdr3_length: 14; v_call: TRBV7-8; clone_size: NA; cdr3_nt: TGTGCCAGCAGCTTATCGCGACAGCGCTATGGCTACACCTTC; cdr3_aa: CASSLSRQRYGYTF
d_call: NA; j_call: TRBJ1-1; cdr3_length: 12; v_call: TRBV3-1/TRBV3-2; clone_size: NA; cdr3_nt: TGTGCCAGCAGCCAAATTCAGGGAGAAGCTTTCTTT; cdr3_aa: CASSQIQGEAFF
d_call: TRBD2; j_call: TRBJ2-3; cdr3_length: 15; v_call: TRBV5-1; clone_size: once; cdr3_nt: TGCGCCAGCGGAATAGCGGGGGGTGGCGCAGATACGCAGTATTTT; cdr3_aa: CASGIAGGGADTQYF
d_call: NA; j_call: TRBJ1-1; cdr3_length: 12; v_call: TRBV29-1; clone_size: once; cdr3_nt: TGCAGCGTTGCGGCAGGGGTGACTGAAGCTTTCTTT; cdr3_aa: CSVAAGVTEAFF
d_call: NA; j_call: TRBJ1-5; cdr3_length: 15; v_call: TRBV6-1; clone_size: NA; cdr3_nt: TGTGCCAGCAGTGAAAGTGTCACAGTTAATCAGCCCCAGCATTTT; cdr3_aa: CASSESVTVNQPQHF
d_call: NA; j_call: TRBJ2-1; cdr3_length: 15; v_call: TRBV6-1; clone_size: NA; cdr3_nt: TGTGCCAGCAGTGAAGCCCGGTCGGGCTACAATGAGCAGTTCTTC; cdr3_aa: CASSEARSGYNEQFF
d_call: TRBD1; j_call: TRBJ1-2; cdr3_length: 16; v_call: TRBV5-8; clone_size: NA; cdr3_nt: TGTGCCAGCAGCCCCCCCGGGACAGGGGGCAGCTATGGCTACACCTTC; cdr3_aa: CASSPPGTGGSYGYTF
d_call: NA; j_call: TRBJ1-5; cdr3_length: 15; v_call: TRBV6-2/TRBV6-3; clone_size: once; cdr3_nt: TGTGCCAGCAGTTACAGGACCATCAGGGGTCAGCCCCAGCATTTT; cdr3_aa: CASSYRTIRGQPQHF
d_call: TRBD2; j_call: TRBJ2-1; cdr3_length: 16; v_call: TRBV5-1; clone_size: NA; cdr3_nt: TGCGCCAGCAGCTTGAGTTCTAGCGGGGGGGCCCAGGTGTGGTTCTTC; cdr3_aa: CASSLSSSGGAQVWFF
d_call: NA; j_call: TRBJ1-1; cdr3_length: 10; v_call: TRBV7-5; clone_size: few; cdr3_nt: TGTGTCAGAAGCTTAAAGCAAGCTTTCTTT; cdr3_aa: CVRSLKQAFF
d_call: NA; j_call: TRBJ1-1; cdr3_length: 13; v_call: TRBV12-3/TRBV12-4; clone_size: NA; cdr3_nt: TGTGCCAGCAGTTTAGTCTATCCCACTGAAGCTTTCTTT; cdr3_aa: CASSLVYPTEAFF
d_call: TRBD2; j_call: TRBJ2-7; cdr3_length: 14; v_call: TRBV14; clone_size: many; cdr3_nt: TGTGCCAGCAGCCCAACACTAGCGGGGAAGGAGCAGTACTTC; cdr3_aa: CASSPTLAGKEQYF
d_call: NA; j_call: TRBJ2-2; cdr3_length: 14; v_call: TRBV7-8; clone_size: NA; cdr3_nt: TGTGCCAGCAGCTCCCAACTAGTCCCCGGGGAGCTGTTTTTT; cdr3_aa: CASSSQLVPGELFF
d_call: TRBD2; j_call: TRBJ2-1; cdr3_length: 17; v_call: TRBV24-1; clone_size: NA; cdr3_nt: TGTGCCACCAGTGATACCGGACTAGCGGGGCCGGGAGGTGAGCAGTTCTTC; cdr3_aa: CATSDTGLAGPGGEQFF
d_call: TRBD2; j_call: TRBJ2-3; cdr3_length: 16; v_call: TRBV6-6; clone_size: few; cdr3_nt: TGTGCCAGCAGTACCTCAGGGCGGGGGGCCACAGATACGCAGTATTTT; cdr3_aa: CASSTSGRGATDTQYF
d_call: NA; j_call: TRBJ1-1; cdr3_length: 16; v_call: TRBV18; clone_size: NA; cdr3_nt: TGTGCCAGCTCCCCTCTTCGCGTCGGGGGAAACACTGAAGCTTTCTTT; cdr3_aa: CASSPLRVGGNTEAFF
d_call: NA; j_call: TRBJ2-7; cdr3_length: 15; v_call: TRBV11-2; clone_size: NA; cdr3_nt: TGTGCCAGCAGCCTGAGGATTCTAGCATGGTACGAGCAGTACTTC; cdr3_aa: CASSLRILAWYEQYF
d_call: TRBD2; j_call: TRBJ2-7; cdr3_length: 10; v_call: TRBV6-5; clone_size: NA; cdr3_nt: TGTGCCAGCACAGCGGGGATGCAGTACTTC; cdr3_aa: CASTAGMQYF
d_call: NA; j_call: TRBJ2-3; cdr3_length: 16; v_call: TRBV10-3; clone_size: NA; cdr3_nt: TGTGCCATCAGTGAGTCGAAGTACAGGTCCACAGATACGCAGTATTTT; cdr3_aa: CAISESKYRSTDTQYF
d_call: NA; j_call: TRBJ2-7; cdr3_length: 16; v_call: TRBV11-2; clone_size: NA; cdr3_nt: TGTGCCAGCAGCTCGATAGGGGGGGTCAGGGCATACGAGCAGTACTTC; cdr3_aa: CASSSIGGVRAYEQYF
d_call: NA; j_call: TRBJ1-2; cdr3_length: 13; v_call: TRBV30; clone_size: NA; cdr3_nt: TGTGCCTGGAGTGCGGGAGGGTATGGTGGCTACACCTTC; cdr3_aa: CAWSAGGYGGYTF
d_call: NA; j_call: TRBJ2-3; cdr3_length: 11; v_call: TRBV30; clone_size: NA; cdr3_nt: TGTGCCTGGGAGGACTCGCGTACGCAGTATTTT; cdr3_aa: CAWEDSRTQYF
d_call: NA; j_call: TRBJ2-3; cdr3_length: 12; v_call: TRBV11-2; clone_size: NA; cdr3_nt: TGTGCCAGCAGCCCGTCTGCAGATACGCAGTATTTT; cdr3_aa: CASSPSADTQYF
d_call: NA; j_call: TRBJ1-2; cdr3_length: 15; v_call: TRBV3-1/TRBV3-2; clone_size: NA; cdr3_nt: TGTGCCAGCAGTCTGGGTATTCAGGGCAACTATGGCTACACCTTC; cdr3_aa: CASSLGIQGNYGYTF
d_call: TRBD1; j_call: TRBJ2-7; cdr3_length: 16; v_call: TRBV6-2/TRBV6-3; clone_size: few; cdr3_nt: TGTGCCAGCAGCCCCCGGACAGGTGATTTTTTTTACGAGCAGTACTTC; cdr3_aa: CASSPRTGDFFYEQYF
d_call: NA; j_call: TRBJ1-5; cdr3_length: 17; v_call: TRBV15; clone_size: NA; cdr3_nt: TGTGCCACCAGCGGCGGCAGGGTTTCATATAGCAATCAGCCCCAGCATTTT; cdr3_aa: CATSGGRVSYSNQPQHF